Below are 17 T cell receptor beta chains sequenced from a single sample in a study of blood T cells in healthy people across ages. With a J-beta primer mix and a sample-barcoded 5' primer, a second PCR ran about 7 to 11 cycles. TCRdb reprocessed the 5' RACE reads via MiXCR and lists one record per CDR3 protein. The sample has roughly 650,000 distinct CDR3 sequences, about a third seen once. Sequenced material: blood. These TCRs come from a woman of 80 years or more in good health.

This clonotype has ten or more counts. The J gene is TRBJ1-6, the V gene TRBV4-2; tentatively, D is TRBD1 (6 bases). Germline V gene lookup returns CDR1 LGHNA and CDR2 YNFKEQ. Deletions cut 1 base from V and 8 bases from J, with 18 bases between. The CDR3 sequence is 17 residues long. In DNA form, the CDR3 reads TGTGCCAGCAGCCAAGTCCCTTGGACAGACAGAGATTCACCCCTCCACTTT. Protein sequence: CASSQVPWTDRDSPLHF.

This clonotype was detected ten times or more. The chain couples TRBV24-1 to TRBJ2-1; D unclear. This CDR3 has 10 amino acids. Germline V CDR1 and CDR2: KGHDR, SFDVKD. V gave up 8 bases and J gave up 10 bases, with 8 bases separating them. The CDR3 sequence is CATTIGEQFF. The DNA for the CDR3 is TGTGCCACCACCATAGGGGAGCAGTTCTTC.

This clonotype was seen ten or more times. J is TRBJ2-1 and V is TRBV5-1, with TRBD2 matching 15 bases. J lost 7 bases, V lost 2 bases, and 4 bases had no gene match. The CDR3 consists of 16 residues. Germline V gene sequence: CDR1 SGHRS, CDR2 YFSETQ. The DNA of the CDR3 is TGCGCCAGCAGCTTTGGACTAGCGGGGGGGCCAAATGAGCAGTTCTTC. It encodes CASSFGLAGGPNEQFF.

The V and J genes are TRBV7-2 and TRBJ2-1; 10 nucleotides match TRBD2. The CDR3 length is 16 residues. From germline, CDR1 is SGHTA and CDR2 FQGNSA. After removal of 6 bases from V and 3 bases from J, the junction contained 8 bases not matched to a gene. The CDR3 DNA is TGTGCCAGCAGTGACTCGCCTAGCGGGGGCTACAATGAGCAGTTCTTC. As protein: CASSDSPSGGYNEQFF.

This chain links TRBV7-2 with TRBJ1-2, with D unresolved. V was shortened by 0 bases and J by 9 bases, with 20 bases between the two germline ends. Looked up from germline, CDR1 is SGHTA and CDR2 is FQGNSA. The CDR3 runs 16 residues. CDR3 loop: CASSLARGVRGFSYTF. The CDR3 nucleotides read TGTGCCAGCAGCTTAGCGCGTGGAGTGCGGGGATTTAGCTACACCTTC.

Of note for this clonotype: This may arise from a read error, as a much more abundant clone is one base away. This chain joins TRBV5-1 and TRBJ2-7, with TRBD1 identical over 9 bases. The CDR3 totals 13 residues. V trimming: 8 bases; J trimming: 5 bases; junction bases outside the gene matches: 8. The germline V gene has CDR1 SGHRS and CDR2 YFSETQ. The CDR3 here is CASETGGEDEQYF. CDR3 DNA: TGCGCCAGTGAGACAGGGGGTGAGGACGAGCAGTACTTC. The whole variable domain, filled in from reference TRBV5-1 and TRBJ2-7, reads KAGVTQTPRYLIKTRGQQVTLSCSPISGHRSVSWYQQTPGQGLQFLFEYFSETQRNKGNFPGRFSGRQFSNSRSEMNVSTLELGDSALYLCASETGGEDEQYFGPGTRLTVT.

With regard to this clonotype: The germline gene is not matched at one end of the junction; a read error may be the cause. This sequence joins TRBV7-9 and TRBJ2-1, with D possibly matching TRBD2 (5 bases). The CDR3 is made up of 14 amino acids. Germline V gene lookup returns CDR1 SEHNR and CDR2 FQNEAQ (reference sequence). DNA of the CDR3: TGTCCCAGCAGCTTACTCGACGTAAGCGGTGAGCAGTTCTTT. Its protein is CPSSLLDVSGEQFF. Drawing the rest from reference TRBV7-9 and TRBJ2-1, the complete variable domain is DTGVSQNPRHKITKRGQNVTFRCDPISEHNRLYWYRQTLGQGPEFLTYFQNEAQLEKSRLLSDRFSAERPKGSFSTLEIQRTEQGDSAMYLCPSSLLDVSGEQFFGPGTRLTVL.

Ten or more counts support this clonotype. CDR3 nucleotides: TGTGCCAGCAGCGTAGGGCTTTTCACAGATACGCAGTATTTT. Its protein is CASSVGLFTDTQYF. The chain couples TRBV9 to TRBJ2-3; D unclear. Trimming removed 0 bases from V and 2 bases from J, with 7 bases in between. CDR3 size: 14 residues. Germline lookup yields CDR1 SGDLS and CDR2 YYNGEE.

The rearrangement links TRBV19 to TRBJ2-1, with D perhaps matching TRBD2 (6 bases). Looked up from germline, CDR1 is LNHDA and CDR2 is SQIVND (reference sequence). The ends were cut back, 3 bases at V and 13 bases at J, with 16 bases in the middle. The CDR3 contains 13 residues. The CDR3 loop reads CASSIVRRETQFF. The CDR3 bases are TGTGCCAGTAGTATTGTCAGGAGGGAGACCCAGTTCTTC.

The chain combines TRBV6-1 with TRBJ2-7; TRBD1 matches 8 bases. Germline-derived CDR1 and CDR2 are MNHNS and SASEGT. This CDR3 is built from 14 residues. J lost 5 bases, V lost 6 bases, and 9 bases had no gene match. CDR3 in amino acids: CASRDRGEKNEQYF. The CDR3 coding sequence is TGTGCCAGCAGAGACAGGGGTGAGAAGAACGAGCAGTACTTC.

This clonotype was seen many times. The chain links TRBV5-1 to TRBJ2-1, with D tentatively TRBD1 (6 bases). With 4 bases removed from V and 8 bases from J, the gap between germline ends came to 13 bases. The length of the CDR3 is 13 residues. Germline values: CDR1 SGHRS, CDR2 YFSETQ. DNA for the CDR3: TGCGCCAGCAGCGTACAGGGTTTGCATGAGCAGTTCTTC. It specifies CASSVQGLHEQFF.

The chain carries TRBV20-1 and TRBJ2-3; TRBD2 aligns across 11 bases. Germline assignment: CDR1 DFQATT and CDR2 SNEGSKA (reference sequence). After removal of 3 bases from V and 4 bases from J, the junction contained 12 bases not matched to a gene. The CDR3 contains 17 residues. CDR3 region: CSARGPGTSGPPDTQYF. The CDR3 nucleotides read TGCAGTGCTAGGGGTCCGGGGACTAGCGGTCCTCCAGATACGCAGTATTTT.

Concerning this clonotype itself: Just one base apart from a much larger clone, this may be a read error. The CDR3 reads CSGRLAGVGNEQYF. CDR3 nucleotide sequence: TGCAGCGGGCGACTAGCGGGGGTTGGTAATGAGCAGTACTTC. The chain couples TRBV29-1 to TRBJ2-5, with 12 bases fitting TRBD2. This CDR3 region has 14 residues. Germline loops: CDR1 SQVTM, CDR2 ANQGSEA. With V trimmed by 7 bases and J by 11 bases, 14 bases remained unmatched.

The genes are TRBV6-2 or TRBV6-3 and TRBJ1-5; D ambiguous. Trimming cost V 0 bases and J 3 bases, with 9 bases left between them. The CDR3 has 15 residues. Per the germline V gene, CDR1 is MNHEY and CDR2 is SVGEGT. The CDR3 region is CASSYSNSFNQPQHF. In DNA form, the CDR3 reads TGTGCCAGCAGTTACTCGAACAGCTTCAATCAGCCCCAGCATTTT.

This clonotype was observed a few times. The V gene is TRBV29-1, the J gene TRBJ1-6; TRBD1 matches 9 bases. V was clipped by 7 bases and J by 12 bases; unmatched bases: 10. The CDR3 has 13 amino acids. Germline V lookup: CDR1 SQVTM, CDR2 ANQGSEA. DNA of the CDR3: TGCAGCGCACGGACAGGGGCTCGTTTACCCCTCCACTTT. Its protein product is CSARTGARLPLHF.

Comment on this clonotype: A read error may explain this, as a much larger clone is one base away. The chain is built from TRBV14 and TRBJ2-1, with 7 bases aligning to TRBD1. The CDR3 extends over 13 amino acids. From germline, CDR1 is SGHDN and CDR2 FVKESK. The CDR3 is CASSSTGKNEPFF. DNA of the CDR3: TGTGCCAGCAGCTCGACAGGGAAGAATGAGCCGTTCTTC.

This clonotype was found many times. At one of its ends the junction is not consistent with the germline gene, which may arise from a read error. The chain has TRBV5-1 and TRBJ2-5; perhaps TRBD1 as D (5 bases). The CDR3 is made up of 13 amino acids. From germline, CDR1 is SGHRS and CDR2 YFSETQ. CDR3 DNA: TGCGCCAGCAACTTGCGACAGAGAGAGACCCAGTACTTC. This encodes CASNLRQRETQYF.